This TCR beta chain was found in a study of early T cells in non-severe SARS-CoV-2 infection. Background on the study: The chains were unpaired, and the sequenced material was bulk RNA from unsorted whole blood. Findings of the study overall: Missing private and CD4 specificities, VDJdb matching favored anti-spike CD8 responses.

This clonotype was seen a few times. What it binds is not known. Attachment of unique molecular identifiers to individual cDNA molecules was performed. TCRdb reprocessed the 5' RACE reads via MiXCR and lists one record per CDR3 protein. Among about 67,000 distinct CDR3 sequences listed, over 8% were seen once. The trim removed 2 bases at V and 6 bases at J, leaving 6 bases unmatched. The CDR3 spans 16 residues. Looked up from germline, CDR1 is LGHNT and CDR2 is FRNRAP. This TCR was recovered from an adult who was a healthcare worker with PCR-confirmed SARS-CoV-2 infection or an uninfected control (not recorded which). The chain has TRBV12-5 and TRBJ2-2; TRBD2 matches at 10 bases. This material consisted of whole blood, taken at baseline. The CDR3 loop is CASGLFASGSPGELFF. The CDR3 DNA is TGTGCTAGTGGTTTGTTTGCTAGCGGGAGTCCCGGGGAGCTGTTTTTT.